This paragraph reports one TCR beta chain. This CDR3 comprises 14 residues. Trimming cost V 3 bases and J 4 bases, with 10 bases left between them. The V gene's germline CDR1 is KGHSH and CDR2 LQKENI. Original processing methods: Estimates of nucleated cell counts were drawn from the amplification of reference gene primers. Repertoires were generated with immunoSEQ multiplex PCR, while TCRdb's copy carries only in-frame clones and drops some. That table is the source of V, J and clone size, and D and trimming were worked out from the DNA. In the table there are 120,000 to 150,000 clones, over 75% of which are singletons. The sample belongs to a study of blood T cell repertoires in COVID-19.

V and J are TRBV18 and TRBJ1-5; D call uncertain. Material for sequencing was peripheral blood. This receptor was taken from a woman aged 45-65 years with acute or convalescent COVID-19. The CDR3 loop reads CASSPEGPNQPQHF. CDR3 coding DNA: TGTGCCAGCTCACCTGAGGGCCCGAATCAGCCCCAGCATTTT.